The 25 T cell receptor beta chains below come from one sample, sequenced in a study of vaccination and CD4 T cells after COVID-19. Regarding treatment: roughly 11-day PBMC culture with coronavirus spike peptide pools or control peptides (ViraFEST assay). Unexposed donor CD4+ T cells predated the COVID-19 pandemic, collected 2011-2018. Their cognate antigens are unknown. Cultured CD4+ T-cell DNA underwent Oncomine TCR Beta short-read sequencing. Via MiXCR, TCRdb re-called the PCR reads, giving one row per CDR3 protein. The sample has fewer than 7,000 distinct CDR3 sequences, around two fifths seen once. Material for sequencing was CD4+ T cells from blood, cultured in vitro. The receptors shown here come from a human donor in good health.

V gene TRBV11-2 combines with J gene TRBJ2-3; 8 bases agree with TRBD2. CDR1 and CDR2 (germline): SGHAT, FQNNGV. Trimming cost V 3 bases and J 2 bases; bases outside gene matches: 1. The CDR3 is 14 amino acids. CDR3 coding DNA: TGTGCCAGCAGCTTTAGCGGGGACACAGATACGCAGTATTTT. Its protein product is CASSFSGDTDTQYF.

The chain employs TRBV6-1 and TRBJ1-2; TRBD1 matches 9 bases. The germline CDR1 and CDR2 sequences are MNHNS and SASEGT. The CDR3 consists of 14 residues. The J segment lost 4 bases and the V segment lost 5 bases, leaving 5 bases of the junction unmatched. The CDR3 spells CASSRDRVVYGYTF. In DNA, the CDR3 is TGTGCCAGCAGTCGGGACAGGGTCGTCTATGGCTACACCTTC.

The V gene is TRBV20-1, the J gene TRBJ2-3, with D tentatively TRBD2 (7 bases). CDR3 size: 13 residues. With 6 bases removed from V and 5 bases from J, the gap between germline ends came to 15 bases. Germline CDR1 reads DFQATT; CDR2 reads SNEGSKA (reference sequence). The CDR3 region is CSARPGGGDTQYF. As DNA, the CDR3 is TGCAGTGCCCGGCCGGGGGGCGGAGATACGCAGTATTTT.

V and J are TRBV6-1 and TRBJ2-7; tentative D call: TRBD1 (6 bases). CDR3 length equals 13 residues. CDR1 is MNHNS, CDR2 SASEGT, per germline. Trimming removed 5 bases at V and 5 bases at J, with 13 bases between. The CDR3: CASSPPEGDEQYF. DNA of the CDR3: TGTGCCAGCAGTCCCCCAGAGGGGGACGAGCAGTACTTC.

The genes are TRBV11-2 and TRBJ1-1; D may be TRBD1 (6 bases). The CDR3 has 13 residues. Germline CDR1 reads SGHAT; CDR2 reads FQNNGV. Trimming cost V 8 bases and J 1 base, with 11 bases left between them. Here the CDR3 DNA reads TGTGCCAGCGGAGCACAGGGGAACACTGAAGCTTTCTTT. This encodes CASGAQGNTEAFF.

The rearrangement links TRBV5-5 to TRBJ2-7; tentative D call: TRBD1 (6 bases). V was shortened by 4 bases and J by 4 bases, with 18 bases between the two germline ends. The germline V gene encodes CDR1 SGHKS and CDR2 YYEKEE (reference sequence). The CDR3 covers 15 residues. CDR3 amino acids: CASSTLSGQKYEQYF. Written as DNA, the CDR3 is TGTGCCAGCAGCACCCTATCGGGACAAAAATACGAGCAGTACTTC.

The rearrangement uses TRBV7-9 and TRBJ1-1; D remains unclear. The CDR3 extends over 14 amino acids. The V gene lost 2 bases and the J gene lost 0 bases, with 7 bases spanning the gap. CDR1 is SEHNR and CDR2 is FQNEAQ in the germline V gene (reference sequence). Here the CDR3 reads CASSLKNMNTEAFF. The CDR3 DNA follows: TGTGCCAGCAGCTTAAAGAACATGAACACTGAAGCTTTCTTT.

The chain combines TRBV19 with TRBJ1-5; D call uncertain. Germline V lookup: CDR1 LNHDA, CDR2 SQIVND (reference sequence). Trimming stripped 10 bases from V and 3 bases from J, with 13 bases between. This CDR3 has 13 residues. The CDR3, as DNA: TGTGCCACCAGCCGAGAGGTCAATCAGCCCCAGCATTTT. It translates to CATSREVNQPQHF.

The CDR3 spells CASSIWGKPGNTIYF. CDR3 in DNA: TGTGCCAGCAGCATATGGGGCAAGCCTGGAAACACCATATATTTT. J is TRBJ1-3 and V is TRBV7-6; a weak D match, TRBD1 (5 bases). The CDR3 covers 15 residues. V lost 5 bases and J lost 2, with 13 bases in between. Germline lookup yields CDR1 SGHVS and CDR2 FNYEAQ. The full variable domain, completed using reference TRBV7-6 and TRBJ1-3, is GAGVSQSPRYKVTKRGQDVALRCDPISGHVSLYWYRQALGQGPEFLTYFNYEAQQDKSGLPNDRFSAERPEGSISTLTIQRTEQRDSAMYRCASSIWGKPGNTIYFGEGSWLTVV.

The chain is built from TRBV19 and TRBJ2-3; D is uncertain. Germline CDR1 is LNHDA and CDR2 is SQIVND (reference sequence). The CDR3 length is 14 residues. V lost 7 bases and J 1 base, leaving 12 bases between the germline ends. DNA of the CDR3: TGTGCCAGTACCCTAGGGCTGGGCACAGATACGCAGTATTTT. Translated: CASTLGLGTDTQYF. The full variable domain, completed using reference TRBV19 and TRBJ2-3, is DGGITQSPKYLFRKEGQNVTLSCEQNLNHDAMYWYRQDPGQGLRLIYYSQIVNDFQKGDIAEGYSVSREKKESFPLTVTSAQKNPTAFYLCASTLGLGTDTQYFGPGTRLTVL.

V is TRBV2 and J is TRBJ2-1; 10 bases agree with TRBD2. The CDR3 covers 14 residues. J was trimmed by 7 bases and V by 7 bases; bases with no gene match: 7. Per germline, CDR1 SNHLY and CDR2 FYNNEI. The CDR3 DNA is TGTGCCAGCATGATAGCGGGGGGTAAAAATGAGCAGTTCTTC. Its protein product is CASMIAGGKNEQFF.

The rearrangement links TRBV5-1 to TRBJ1-2; a weak D match, TRBD1 (5 bases). V dropped 5 bases and J dropped 4 bases, with 15 bases sitting between them. The germline gives CDR1 SGHRS, CDR2 YFSETQ. CDR3 length: 14 residues. This CDR3 is CASSSGTGAYGYTF. In nucleotides, the CDR3 is TGCGCCAGCAGTTCTGGCACAGGAGCCTATGGCTACACCTTC.

This chain links TRBV5-1 with TRBJ2-1; a possible D gene is TRBD1 (5 bases). This CDR3 comprises 15 residues. V was shortened by 3 bases and J by 4 bases, with 14 bases between the two germline ends. CDR1 is SGHRS and CDR2 is YFSETQ in the germline V gene. CDR3 sequence (DNA): TGCGCCAGCAGCTCCAGGGAATTCGGATACAATGAGCAGTTCTTC. Its protein product is CASSSREFGYNEQFF.

The gene calls are TRBV6-1 and TRBJ2-1, with 9 bases identical to TRBD1. The V segment lost 6 bases and the J segment 7 bases; nucleotides outside the gene matches: 4. Germline CDR1 reads MNHNS; CDR2 reads SASEGT. The CDR3 is made up of 13 amino acids. CDR3 DNA: TGTGCCAGCAGCCAACAGGGGGCTAATGAGCAGTTCTTC. Amino acids: CASSQQGANEQFF.

V gene TRBV7-9 combines with J gene TRBJ1-6; D not resolved. Deletions cut 3 bases from V and 7 bases from J, with 16 bases between. This CDR3 has 16 residues. The germline V gene has CDR1 SEHNR and CDR2 FQNEAQ (reference sequence). For the CDR3, the DNA is TGTGCCAGCAGCTTGTCGAACACGGAGTCAAATTCACCCCTCCACTTT. It encodes CASSLSNTESNSPLHF.

The chain combines TRBV18 with TRBJ1-1; D gene unclear. V lost 4 bases and J lost 4, with 7 bases in between. Germline lookup yields CDR1 KGHSH and CDR2 LQKENI. This CDR3 comprises 12 residues. This CDR3 reads CASSQIGTEAFF. The CDR3 region has the DNA TGTGCCAGCTCACAGATTGGCACTGAAGCTTTCTTT.

The V gene is TRBV24-1, the J gene TRBJ1-2; D gene ambiguous. The CDR3 extends over 12 amino acids. Trimming pared 7 bases from V and 8 bases from J, leaving 13 bases between. Germline CDR1 KGHDR, CDR2 SFDVKD. CDR3 sequence (DNA): TGTGCCACCAGCGACGGGTTAACGGGCTACACCTTC. Encoded protein: CATSDGLTGYTF.

This clonotype appeared a few times. V and J are TRBV6-1 and TRBJ1-6, with D hard to call. Germline V gene lookup returns CDR1 MNHNS and CDR2 SASEGT. V gave up 5 bases and J gave up 8 bases, with 13 bases separating them. There are 14 residues in the CDR3. CDR3 sequence reads: CASSLEERDSPLHF. CDR3 nucleotides: TGTGCCAGCAGTCTGGAGGAAAGAGATTCACCCCTCCACTTT.

This clonotype has more than one count but fewer than ten. The chain joins TRBV5-1 to TRBJ1-1; no clear D. Trimming removed 7 bases at V and 7 bases at J, with 14 bases between. From germline, CDR1 is SGHRS and CDR2 YFSETQ. This CDR3 region has 12 residues. DNA for the CDR3: TGCGCCAGCCTGGACGGGTTGGGTGAAGCTTTCTTT. This gives the protein CASLDGLGEAFF. The full variable domain, in which reference TRBV5-1 and TRBJ1-1 provide the parts outside the CDR3, is KAGVTQTPRYLIKTRGQQVTLSCSPISGHRSVSWYQQTPGQGLQFLFEYFSETQRNKGNFPGRFSGRQFSNSRSEMNVSTLELGDSALYLCASLDGLGEAFFGQGTRLTVV.

The chain recombines TRBV11-2 with TRBJ1-1; 10 bases align to TRBD1. Germline values: CDR1 SGHAT, CDR2 FQNNGV. The CDR3 is 16 amino acids. Losses at the gene ends were 4 bases for V and 1 base for J; bases not matched to a gene: 6. This chain's CDR3 is CASSSRTGGPNTEAFF. In DNA form, the CDR3 reads TGTGCCAGCAGCTCTCGGACAGGGGGACCGAACACTGAAGCTTTCTTT.

The sample holds one count of this clonotype. This chain uses TRBV29-1 with TRBJ2-5; 10 bases agree with TRBD1. Trimming took 3 bases from V and 4 from J; bases not matched to a gene: 5. The germline V gene encodes CDR1 SQVTM and CDR2 ANQGSEA. The CDR3 extends over 14 amino acids. The CDR3 loop is CSVDRDRGRETQYF. In nucleotides, the CDR3 is TGCAGCGTTGACAGGGACAGGGGTCGAGAGACCCAGTACTTC.

This clonotype has just a few counts. The V and J genes are TRBV21-1 and TRBJ2-5; the D call in the table, TRBD1, was not verified against the DNA. TRBV21-1 is recorded as a pseudogene. CDR3 length: 16 amino acids. As DNA, the CDR3 is TGTGCCAGCAGTTCAAAGGCGGCAGGGGGCCGGGAGACCCAGTACTTC. This encodes CASSSKAAGGRETQYF.

This chain connects TRBV7-3 to TRBJ2-1; 9 bases map to TRBD1. The CDR3 is 14 residues long. The V gene end was trimmed by 4 bases and the J gene end by 3 bases; junction bases not matched to a gene: 1. The germline CDR1 and CDR2 sequences are SGHTA and FQGTGA. This CDR3 reads CASSSGQGYNEQFF. CDR3 in DNA: TGTGCCAGCAGCTCGGGACAGGGCTACAATGAGCAGTTCTTC.

This clonotype appeared a few times. The V call is TRBV2, the J call TRBJ2-7; a weak D match, TRBD1 (6 bases). The germline V gene encodes CDR1 SNHLY and CDR2 FYNNEI. Trimming removed 6 bases at V and 7 bases at J, with 16 bases between. The CDR3 sequence is 13 residues long. The CDR3 is CASRDGTLGEQYF. The DNA for the CDR3 is TGTGCCAGCAGGGACGGGACACTTGGGGAGCAGTACTTC.

The V call is TRBV20-1, the J call TRBJ1-6; 7 nucleotides agree with TRBD1. This CDR3 has 15 amino acids. CDR1 DFQATT and CDR2 SNEGSKA come from the germline V gene (reference sequence). V shed 2 bases, J shed 9 bases, and the junction held 10 bases outside the gene matches. The CDR3, as DNA: TGCAGTGCTAGAAGAGGGCAGGGGGAGGGTTCACCCCTCCACTTT. Translation: CSARRGQGEGSPLHF.